This entry is about one TCR beta chain. Germline-derived CDR1 and CDR2 are SEHNR and FQNEAQ (reference sequence). CDR3 length equals 16 residues. This record belongs to a study of T cells expressing NK-cell markers. TCRdb re-called the 5' RACE reads and catalogs CDR3 proteins one per entry, DNA excluded. This sample's clone table lists 450,000 to 600,000 distinct CDR3 sequences. This sequence was found in a man aged 18 to 30 in good health. The sequenced sample consisted of blood T cells: a sorted CD56 or NKG2C T cell subset, CD4+ or CD8+ T cells, or bulk PBMC T cells (not recorded which). The chain employs TRBV7-9 and TRBJ2-1; TCRdb selects TRBD2, and the lack of DNA leaves this call unchecked. The CDR3 loop reads CASSRKGGLARNEQFF.